The sequence of this TCR beta chain was determined in a study of cytomegalovirus exposure and HLA in healthy donors. Those who donated were healthy bone marrow donors. Regarding this clone: Its antigen is still unknown.

PCR involved 60 Vbeta and 13 Jbeta primers. Libraries were prepared by immunoSEQ multiplex PCR; TCRdb keeps only in-frame clonotypes and omits some of them. The sample yields 200,000 or so clones, of which the top ten take up around 0.7%. Points from the study as a whole: Cytomegalovirus status was reportedly diagnosed by the classifier with high sensitivity and specificity. Analyses of presence and absence presupposed an approximately uniform sequencing depth across donors. In a later analysis, TCR beta V- and J-gene trimming was associated with a missense DCLRE1C variant.

CDR1 is SGHAT, CDR2 FQNNGV, per germline. CDR3 length equals 16 residues. V lost 6 bases and J lost 5, with 21 bases in between. This TCR derives from a boy between 10 and 17 years old in good health and CMV-seronegative. The sample taken for sequencing was PBMCs. The chain is built from TRBV11-2 and TRBJ2-3, with D perhaps matching TRBD2 (6 bases). The CDR3 sequence is CASRPRGLGKGDTQYF. The CDR3 bases are TGTGCCAGCAGACCTAGGGGACTCGGGAAAGGAGATACGCAGTATTTT.